This TCR beta chain was obtained from a study of vaccination effects on CD4 cells after COVID-19. At the level of the study: Post-vaccine samples followed the second dose by a median of 72 days.

The table came from immunoSEQ multiplex PCR; TCRdb's copy has only in-frame clones and leaves some out. Among about 73,000 clones listed, 65% to 80% were seen once. Culturing for roughly 10 days preceded CD4+ T cell isolation. Vaccination of participants consisted of two doses of either the BNT162b2 or mRNA-1273 vaccine. Findings of the study overall: There was only 1 of 255 vaccine-induced clones in healthy vaccinees that cross-reacted with common cold coronaviruses.

Germline CDR1 reads LGHNA; CDR2 reads YSLEER. There are 12 residues in the CDR3. V lost 0 bases and J lost 3, with 2 bases in between. On this clone itself: The antigen is not known.

The chain joins TRBV4-3 to TRBJ1-2; D unresolved. This sequence originates from a human donor who received a COVID-19 vaccine. Source: CD4+ T cells from PBMCs cultured without peptide, taken after COVID-19 vaccination. The CDR3 nucleotides are TGCGCCAGCAGCCAAGATTACTATGGCTACACCTTC. Protein: CASSQDYYGYTF.